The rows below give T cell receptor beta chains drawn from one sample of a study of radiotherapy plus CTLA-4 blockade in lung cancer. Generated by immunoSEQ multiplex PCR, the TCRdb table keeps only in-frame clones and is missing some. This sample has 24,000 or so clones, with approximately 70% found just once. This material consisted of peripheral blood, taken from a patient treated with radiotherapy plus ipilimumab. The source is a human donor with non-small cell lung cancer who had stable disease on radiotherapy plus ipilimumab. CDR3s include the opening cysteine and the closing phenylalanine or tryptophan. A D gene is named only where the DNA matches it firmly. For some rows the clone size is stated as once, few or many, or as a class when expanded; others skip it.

CDR3aa: CASSYKAGGGDTQYF; CDR3nt: TGTGCCAGCAGCTATAAAGCGGGAGGTGGAGATACGCAGTATTTT; len: 15; d_gene: TRBD2; j_gene: TRBJ2-3; abundance: .; v_gene: TRBV7-2
CDR3aa: CASSTGTSSEQFF; CDR3nt: TGTGCCAGCAGTACCGGGACTAGCAGTGAGCAGTTCTTC; len: 13; d_gene: TRBD2; j_gene: TRBJ2-1; abundance: .; v_gene: TRBV6-4
CDR3aa: CASSPSGRAEETQYF; CDR3nt: TGTGCTAGCAGCCCGAGCGGGAGGGCGGAAGAGACCCAGTACTTC; len: 15; d_gene: TRBD2; j_gene: TRBJ2-5; abundance: few; v_gene: TRBV7-7
CDR3aa: CASSNSLAGGYEQYF; CDR3nt: TGTGCCAGCAGCAACTCACTAGCGGGAGGATACGAGCAGTACTTC; len: 15; d_gene: TRBD2; j_gene: TRBJ2-7; abundance: .; v_gene: TRBV5-4
CDR3aa: CASGSGTSGYNEQFF; CDR3nt: TGTGCCAGCGGTTCCGGGACTAGCGGCTACAATGAGCAGTTCTTC; len: 15; d_gene: TRBD2; j_gene: TRBJ2-1; abundance: .; v_gene: TRBV6-5
CDR3aa: CASSLLAGGGSSEQFF; CDR3nt: TGTGCCAGCAGTCTGCTAGCGGGAGGGGGGTCAAGTGAGCAGTTCTTC; len: 16; d_gene: TRBD2; j_gene: TRBJ2-1; abundance: .; v_gene: TRBV6-6
CDR3aa: CASSPGWGPRNTIYF; CDR3nt: TGCGCCAGCAGCCCCGGTTGGGGTCCCAGAAACACCATATATTTT; len: 15; d_gene: .; j_gene: TRBJ1-3; abundance: once; v_gene: TRBV5-1
CDR3aa: CASSYGVLGGTEAFF; CDR3nt: TGTGCCAGCAGTTACGGTGTACTCGGGGGGACTGAAGCTTTCTTT; len: 15; d_gene: .; j_gene: TRBJ1-1; abundance: .; v_gene: TRBV6-5
CDR3aa: CSTRRTVNEKLFF; CDR3nt: TGCAGCACGCGGAGAACCGTCAATGAAAAACTGTTTTTT; len: 13; d_gene: .; j_gene: TRBJ1-4; abundance: .; v_gene: TRBV29-1
CDR3aa: CASGLRTLSYQETQYF; CDR3nt: TGTGCTAGTGGTTTGAGGACACTCTCGTACCAAGAGACCCAGTACTTC; len: 16; d_gene: .; j_gene: TRBJ2-5; abundance: few; v_gene: TRBV12-5